Each of the 28 T cell receptor beta chains below was sequenced from the same sample in a study of PD-1 blockade in classical Hodgkin lymphoma. Every patient relapsed after autologous stem cell transplantation, and brentuximab vedotin exposure varied. The method was immunoSEQ multiplex PCR; TCRdb's version includes in-frame clones alone and lacks a portion of them. The sample consists of around 46,000 clones, 60% to 85% of them appearing once. The source material was peripheral blood mononuclear cells (PBMCs), sampled before the second cycle of nivolumab. The receptor source for this set is a human donor with classical Hodgkin lymphoma.

The rearrangement links TRBV5-1 to TRBJ1-5; D may be TRBD1 (5 bases). CDR1 is SGHRS and CDR2 is YFSETQ in the germline V gene. The CDR3 is 14 residues long. V was trimmed by 5 bases and J by 2 bases, leaving 11 bases between them. The CDR3 here is CASRKGLGNQPQHF. The CDR3 nucleotides are TGCGCCAGCAGGAAGGGGCTCGGCAATCAGCCCCAGCATTTT.

In the case of this clone: The sample has other DNA sequences that encode this CDR3 too. This chain uses TRBV4-1 with TRBJ1-3; 8 bases map to TRBD1. The CDR3 runs 16 residues. Per the germline V gene, CDR1 is MGHRA and CDR2 is YSYEKL. With V trimmed by 4 bases and J by 0 bases, 5 bases remained unmatched. This CDR3 is CASSLWTGPSGNTIYF. The CDR3 DNA reads TGCGCCAGCAGCCTGTGGACAGGGCCCTCTGGAAACACCATATATTTT.

CDR3 loop: CASSSIPRGFGEAKNIQYF. CDR3 bases: TGTGCCAGCAGCTCGATCCCGAGAGGGTTCGGGGAGGCCAAAAACATTCAGTACTTC. The rearrangement joins TRBV7-8 to TRBJ2-4; possibly TRBD2 for D (5 bases). CDR3 size: 19 residues. Trimming stripped 4 bases from V and 1 base from J, with 23 bases between. The germline CDR1 and CDR2 sequences are SGHVS and FQNEAQ.

This sequence joins TRBV7-9 and TRBJ2-7; no firm D call. Trimming cost V 2 bases and J 2 bases, with 7 bases left between them. CDR1 and CDR2 from the germline V gene are SEHNR and FQNEAQ (reference sequence). This CDR3 region has 13 residues. The CDR3 is CASSLSATYEQYF. The CDR3 nucleotides are TGTGCCAGCAGCTTATCGGCCACCTACGAGCAGTACTTC. The full variable domain, in which reference TRBV7-9 and TRBJ2-7 provide the parts outside the CDR3, is DTGVSQNPRHKITKRGQNVTFRCDPISEHNRLYWYRQTLGQGPEFLTYFQNEAQLEKSRLLSDRFSAERPKGSFSTLEIQRTEQGDSAMYLCASSLSATYEQYFGPGTRLTVT.

The chain joins TRBV7-8 to TRBJ1-2; 8 nucleotides agree with TRBD1. Germline CDR1 SGHVS, CDR2 FQNEAQ. CDR3 length: 16 residues. V dropped 2 bases and J dropped 4; count of bases not matched to a gene: 9. CDR3 protein: CASSLIDRTGPYGYTF. CDR3 DNA sequence: TGTGCCAGCAGCTTAATCGACCGGACAGGGCCCTATGGCTACACCTTC.

CDR3 sequence (DNA): TGTGCCAGCAGCTTCGGGACCGCTAATTCACCCCTCCACTTT. This translates into CASSFGTANSPLHF. This chain links TRBV5-4 with TRBJ1-6, with D possibly being TRBD1 (5 bases). Germline V gene data show CDR1 as SGHNT and CDR2 as YYREEE (reference sequence). Trimming took 2 bases from V and 6 from J, leaving 9 bases between them. The CDR3 sequence is 14 residues long.

V gene TRBV11-3 combines with J gene TRBJ2-7, with a possible D match to TRBD1 (6 bases). V was pared by 4 bases and J by 3 bases, with 10 bases between. CDR1 is SGHNT and CDR2 is YENEEA in the germline V gene. The CDR3 loop spans 13 amino acids. CDR3 bases: TGTGCCAGCAGCTCGCGACAGGTCTACGAGCAGTACTTC. Translated, it gives CASSSRQVYEQYF.

The chain carries TRBV7-3 and TRBJ2-1; D remains ambiguous. The CDR3 runs 13 residues. V lost 1 base and J lost 8, with 9 bases in between. CDR1 SGHTA and CDR2 FQGTGA come from the germline V gene. The DNA for the CDR3 is TGTGCCAGCAGCTTAAGGGATTGGTATGAGCAGTTCTTC. This sequence encodes CASSLRDWYEQFF.

The chain employs TRBV6-1 and TRBJ2-7; a weak D match, TRBD2 (5 bases). Germline CDR1 MNHNS, CDR2 SASEGT. Trimming shortened V by 5 bases and J by 0 bases, and 11 bases separated the two germline ends. CDR3 size: 14 residues. CDR3 bases: TGTGCCAGCAGTAGGAGAGCGGACTCCTACGAGCAGTACTTC. Amino acid sequence: CASSRRADSYEQYF.

CDR3 loop: CASSWTRTSGGGADTQYF. In DNA, the CDR3 is TGCGCCAGCAGCTGGACCCGGACTAGCGGGGGCGGGGCAGATACGCAGTATTTT. This chain links TRBV5-1 with TRBJ2-3; 13 positions agree with TRBD2. V gave up 3 bases and J gave up 4 bases; unmatched junction bases: 11. The CDR3 extends over 18 amino acids. The germline CDR1 and CDR2 sequences are SGHRS and YFSETQ. The entire variable domain, with the rest obtained from reference TRBV5-1 and TRBJ2-3, is as follows: KAGVTQTPRYLIKTRGQQVTLSCSPISGHRSVSWYQQTPGQGLQFLFEYFSETQRNKGNFPGRFSGRQFSNSRSEMNVSTLELGDSALYLCASSWTRTSGGGADTQYFGPGTRLTVL.

The chain couples TRBV4-1 to TRBJ2-7; TRBD2 matches at 8 bases. CDR1 and CDR2 (germline): MGHRA, YSYEKL. The CDR3 contains 16 residues. V lost 1 base to trimming and J lost 4 bases; unmatched junction nucleotides: 9. As DNA, the CDR3 is TGCGCCAGCAGCCAAGGAGTGGCGGGGGGATTTTACGAGCAGTACTTC. Its protein product is CASSQGVAGGFYEQYF.

This clone has a handful of counts. The gene calls are TRBV2 and TRBJ1-2; weak D call: TRBD1 (5 bases). The ends were cut back, 9 bases at V and 8 bases at J, with 19 bases in the middle. CDR1 and CDR2 from the germline V gene are SNHLY and FYNNEI. The CDR3 is made up of 13 amino acids. CDR3 coding DNA: TGTGCCAGACAACCGGGACCTCAATTAGGCTACACCTTC. This encodes CARQPGPQLGYTF.

The rearrangement uses TRBV27 and TRBJ2-7; tentative D call: TRBD1 (6 bases). Germline CDR1 and CDR2: MNHEY and SMNVEV (reference sequence). The CDR3 extends over 14 amino acids. V was trimmed by 4 bases and J by 6 bases, leaving 16 bases between them. CDR3 nucleotide sequence: TGTGCCAGCAGTTGGCAGGGGAATAGAGGCGAGCAGTACTTC. Translated, it gives CASSWQGNRGEQYF.

This clone has only one observation. This CDR3 reads CASSSHGQGVVPLHF. DNA for the CDR3: TGTGCCAGCAGCTCCCATGGTCAGGGTGTCGTGCCCCTCCACTTT. The chain uses TRBV7-2 and TRBJ1-6; tentative D call: TRBD1 (5 bases). The CDR3 length is 15 residues. The germline V gene encodes CDR1 SGHTA and CDR2 FQGNSA. V lost 4 bases to trimming and J lost 13 bases, with 20 bases between them.

The V call is TRBV27, the J call TRBJ2-1, with TRBD2 matching 9 bases. Germline values: CDR1 MNHEY, CDR2 SMNVEV (reference sequence). The CDR3 spans 16 residues. The V segment lost 1 base and the J segment 6 bases; nucleotides outside the gene matches: 7. CDR3 bases: TGTGCCAGCAGTTTATTACTAGCGGGTCCTGGCAATGAGCAGTTCTTC. Encoded protein: CASSLLLAGPGNEQFF.

This clone came up once. The chain combines TRBV4-3 with TRBJ2-5; possibly TRBD1 for D (5 bases). The CDR3 covers 14 residues. V dropped 4 bases and J dropped 5 bases, with 14 bases sitting between them. Germline values: CDR1 LGHNA, CDR2 YSLEER. In nucleotides, the CDR3 is TGCGCCAGCAGCCTGGACACCAAAGGGGAGACCCAGTACTTC. It is translated as CASSLDTKGETQYF.

V usage is TRBV18 and J usage is TRBJ1-6; 8 bases are a match to TRBD1. Per germline, CDR1 KGHSH and CDR2 LQKENI. The CDR3 is 17 amino acids. The V segment lost 2 bases and the J segment 11 bases; nucleotides outside the gene matches: 14. CDR3 residues: CASSPTGTGALGPPLHF. CDR3 nucleotide sequence: TGTGCCAGCTCACCAACCGGGACAGGCGCTTTGGGACCACCCCTCCACTTT.

The rearrangement joins TRBV7-9 to TRBJ2-7, with 7 bases aligning to TRBD2. V gave up 4 bases and J gave up 5 bases; unmatched junction bases: 11. The CDR3 has 15 residues. Germline V CDR1 and CDR2: SEHNR, FQNEAQ (reference sequence). The CDR3 DNA is TGTGCCAGCAGCTCCTACGACTTGGGAGGGCACGAGCAGTACTTC. Translation gives CASSSYDLGGHEQYF.

A single count supports this clone. This chain connects TRBV7-3 to TRBJ2-4, with TRBD1 as a possible D gene (5 bases). The CDR3 length is 15 residues. Germline V gene data show CDR1 as SGHTA and CDR2 as FQGTGA. V was shortened by 4 bases and J by 6 bases, with 16 bases between the two germline ends. CDR3 sequence (DNA): TGTGCCAGCAGCTCGGACACAGGTATCGGAAACATTCAGTACTTC. Its translation is CASSSDTGIGNIQYF.

This chain uses TRBV18 with TRBJ1-1; D unresolved. This CDR3 region has 12 residues. Looked up from germline, CDR1 is KGHSH and CDR2 is LQKENI. Trimming cost V 4 bases and J 5 bases, with 8 bases left between them. The CDR3 here is CASSLIQTEAFF. CDR3 DNA: TGTGCCAGCTCACTCATACAGACTGAAGCTTTCTTT.

This clone was counted only a few times. The chain recombines TRBV7-2 with TRBJ1-4; D possibly corresponds to TRBD1 (5 bases). The CDR3 consists of 14 residues. CDR1 is SGHTA, CDR2 FQGNSA, per germline. Trimming removed 4 bases from V and 12 bases from J, with 18 bases in between. This CDR3 is CASSSRWDGSELFF. DNA for the CDR3: TGTGCCAGCAGCTCCAGGTGGGACGGCTCCGAACTGTTTTTT. Full variable domain (missing parts from reference TRBV7-2 and TRBJ1-4): GAGVSQSPSNKVTEKGKDVELRCDPISGHTALYWYRQSLGQGLEFLIYFQGNSAPDKSGLPSDRFSAERTGGSVSTLTIQRTQQEDSAVYLCASSSRWDGSELFFGSGTQLSVL.

The rearrangement links TRBV10-3 to TRBJ2-3; D ambiguous. Per germline, CDR1 ENHRY and CDR2 SYGVKD. V was trimmed by 2 bases and J by 0 bases, leaving 9 bases between them. This CDR3 has 15 amino acids. CDR3 in amino acids: CAISEGEISTDTQYF. As DNA, the CDR3 is TGTGCCATCAGTGAGGGTGAGATCAGCACAGATACGCAGTATTTT.

CDR3 loop: CASSSGSSQSFGYTF. The CDR3 coding sequence is TGTGCCAGCAGCTCCGGATCATCCCAATCCTTTGGCTACACCTTC. The V gene is TRBV7-6, the J gene TRBJ1-2; D is unresolved. V was trimmed by 4 bases and J by 7 bases, leaving 19 bases between them. Germline CDR1 reads SGHVS; CDR2 reads FNYEAQ. CDR3 length: 15 residues.

This rearrangement joins TRBV7-6 to TRBJ2-5; 12 positions agree with TRBD2. Per the germline V gene, CDR1 is SGHVS and CDR2 is FNYEAQ. CDR3 length: 16 residues. V was clipped by 4 bases and J by 5 bases; unmatched bases: 8. The CDR3 DNA reads TGTGCCAGCAGCTCGTGGACTAGCGGGAAAGGGGAGACCCAGTACTTC. Protein: CASSSWTSGKGETQYF. Supplemented by reference TRBV7-6 and TRBJ2-5, the full variable domain reads GAGVSQSPRYKVTKRGQDVALRCDPISGHVSLYWYRQALGQGPEFLTYFNYEAQQDKSGLPNDRFSAERPEGSISTLTIQRTEQRDSAMYRCASSSWTSGKGETQYFGPGTRLLVL.

The rearrangement joins TRBV28 to TRBJ1-6, with TRBD1 identical over 10 bases. CDR3 length: 18 amino acids. V was pared by 5 bases and J by 7 bases, with 14 bases of the junction left unmatched. Germline V gene lookup returns CDR1 MDHEN and CDR2 SYDVKM. The DNA for the CDR3 is TGTGCCAGCAGTCCTAATCGTGGACAGGGGGGACGAAATTCACCCCTCCACTTT. Translation gives CASSPNRGQGGRNSPLHF.

CDR3 residues: CASTRGQGAADTQYF. As DNA, the CDR3 is TGTGCCAGCACCCGGGGGCAGGGGGCTGCAGATACGCAGTATTTT. The chain uses TRBV27 and TRBJ2-3; 8 nucleotides line up with TRBD1. The junction had 10 bases not matched to a gene; V was cut back by 7 bases and J by 4 bases. This CDR3 has 15 amino acids. CDR1 is MNHEY and CDR2 is SMNVEV in the germline V gene (reference sequence).

This chain links TRBV6-5 with TRBJ2-7; the match to TRBD2 covers 12 bases. V dropped 5 bases and J dropped 6; count of bases not matched to a gene: 5. Per the germline V gene, CDR1 is MNHEY and CDR2 is SVGAGI. This CDR3 region has 14 residues. The CDR3 coding sequence is TGTGCCAGCAGTCCGACTAGCGGGAGAGGCGAGCAGTACTTC. It yields the protein CASSPTSGRGEQYF.

This clone was seen a few times. V is TRBV5-1 and J is TRBJ1-2; D gene uncertain. This CDR3 comprises 14 residues. V was shortened by 0 bases and J by 5 bases, with 11 bases between the two germline ends. CDR1 SGHRS and CDR2 YFSETQ come from the germline V gene. CDR3 DNA sequence: TGCGCCAGCAGCTTGGGAATGACGGAGTATGGCTACACCTTC. Its protein product is CASSLGMTEYGYTF.